Described below is a single T cell receptor beta chain sequence and its context. Germline V gene lookup returns CDR1 SGHTA and CDR2 FQGNSA. The CDR3 is 17 amino acids. V was shortened by 5 bases and J by 0 bases, with 14 bases between the two germline ends. The age range of participants was about 18 to 95 years, with residence in under 25 US areas. The data derive from a study of blood T cell repertoires in COVID-19. For the study at large: Samples of COVID-19 (acute and convalescent) were obtained from the United States, Italy and Spain. From T cells, B-cell-depleted T cells, or PBMCs came the material, which was cDNA or gDNA.

In the authors' workflow: Scientists estimated how many nucleated cells there were by amplifying reference gene primers. TCRdb's table, derived via immunoSEQ multiplex PCR, lists solely in-frame clones and lacks some. Clone size and V and J calls were adopted from that table, with D and trimming inferred from the DNA. The sample lists almost 400,000 clones, approximately 90% occurring once. Specimen: PBMCs or T cells enriched from blood (not recorded which). The rearrangement joins TRBV7-2 to TRBJ1-6; D remains ambiguous. The receptor comes from a woman between 25 and 40 years old with acute COVID-19. CDR3 region: CASSPRAGTSYNSPLHF. The CDR3 region has the DNA TGTGCCAGCAGCCCGAGGGCCGGTACCTCCTATAATTCACCCCTCCACTTT.